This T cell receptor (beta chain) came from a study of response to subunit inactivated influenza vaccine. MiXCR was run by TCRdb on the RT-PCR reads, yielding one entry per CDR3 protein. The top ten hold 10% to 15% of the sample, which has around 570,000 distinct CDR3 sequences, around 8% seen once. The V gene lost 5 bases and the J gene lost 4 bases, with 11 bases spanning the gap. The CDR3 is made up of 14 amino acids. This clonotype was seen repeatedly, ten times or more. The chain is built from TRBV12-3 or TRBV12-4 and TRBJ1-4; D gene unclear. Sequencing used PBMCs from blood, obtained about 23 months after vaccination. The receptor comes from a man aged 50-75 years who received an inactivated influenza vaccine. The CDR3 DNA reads TGTGCCAGCAGTCCCCGGGGATTTAATGAAAAACTGTTTTTT. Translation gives CASSPRGFNEKLFF.